Following are 21 T cell receptor beta chains from one sample sequenced in a study of shared clonotypes between healthy human individuals. Assay: immunoSEQ multiplex PCR; the TCRdb copy retains only in-frame clones and omits some. The table lists about 2.3 million clones, approximately 90% of them singletons. What was sequenced was naive CD4+ T cells from PBMCs. Subset denoted: CD45RA+ positively selected. All receptors come from a man between 18 and 29 years old in good health. Some clones in this sample may be carry-over from other donors' samples.

The rearrangement joins TRBV7-8 to TRBJ1-5; D is undetermined. V was shortened by 0 bases and J by 4 bases, with 1 base between the two germline ends. There are 12 residues in the CDR3. CDR1 and CDR2 from the germline V gene are SGHVS and FQNEAQ. As DNA, the CDR3 is TGTGCCAGCAGCTTAGCGAATCAGCCCCAGCATTTT. Its translation is CASSLANQPQHF.

The chain recombines TRBV6-5 with TRBJ2-7; no reliable D call. Germline CDR1 and CDR2: MNHEY and SVGAGI. V dropped 9 bases and J dropped 4 bases, with 13 bases sitting between them. The CDR3 is 12 residues long. The CDR3 loop is CASQARDYEQYF. CDR3 sequence (DNA): TGTGCCAGTCAAGCCAGAGATTACGAGCAGTACTTC.

This clone was seen once. This sequence joins TRBV6-4 and TRBJ1-2; possibly TRBD1 for D (6 bases). This CDR3 contains 14 residues. V was clipped by 6 bases and J by 4 bases, with 15 bases between them. CDR1 is MRHNA, CDR2 SNTAGT, per germline. For the CDR3, the DNA is TGTGCCAGCAGCCCGGGGGGCCGGACCTATGGCTACACCTTC. This encodes CASSPGGRTYGYTF.

The V gene is TRBV4-1, the J gene TRBJ1-2; D perhaps matches TRBD1 (5 bases). This CDR3 region has 15 residues. Germline V CDR1 and CDR2: MGHRA, YSYEKL. Trimming stripped 1 base from V and 6 bases from J, with 15 bases between. CDR3 protein: CASSQAVWRGDGYTF. The CDR3 nucleotides read TGCGCCAGCAGCCAAGCAGTGTGGCGAGGGGATGGCTACACCTTC.

The CDR3 region has the DNA TGTGCCAGCAGCGAACAGGTCAGAGAGGATCAAGGGTATGGCTACACCTTC. Its translation is CASSEQVREDQGYGYTF. The chain recombines TRBV9 with TRBJ1-2; D is perhaps TRBD1 (5 bases). The V gene lost 3 bases and the J gene lost 5 bases, with 23 bases spanning the gap. The CDR3 sequence is 17 residues long. Germline V lookup: CDR1 SGDLS, CDR2 YYNGEE.

The chain has TRBV7-3 and TRBJ2-1; 13 nucleotides align to TRBD2. Germline values: CDR1 SGHTA, CDR2 FQGTGA. V lost 6 bases and J lost 7; bases outside the gene matches: 6. There are 15 residues in the CDR3. CDR3 sequence: CASSWTSGSGNEQFF. The CDR3 DNA sequence: TGTGCCAGCAGTTGGACTAGCGGGAGCGGGAATGAGCAGTTCTTC.

The chain combines TRBV2 with TRBJ2-5; D could derive from TRBD1 or TRBD2 (5 bases each). CDR1 is SNHLY, CDR2 FYNNEI, per germline. The ends were cut back, 7 bases at V and 2 bases at J, with 8 bases in the middle. The CDR3 is made up of 12 amino acids. The CDR3 loop is CASTGRQETQYF. Written as DNA, the CDR3 is TGTGCCAGCACGGGACGGCAAGAGACCCAGTACTTC.

This CDR3 reads CASQLNVGPSPSYGYTF. The CDR3 DNA follows: TGTGCCAGCCAGTTAAACGTTGGGCCAAGTCCGTCCTATGGCTACACCTTC. The chain uses TRBV28 and TRBJ1-2; D gene unclear. The CDR3 length is 17 residues. V dropped 8 bases and J dropped 4 bases, with 26 bases sitting between them. CDR1 is MDHEN and CDR2 is SYDVKM in the germline V gene.

This sequence joins TRBV9 and TRBJ2-2; tentative D call: TRBD1 (5 bases). V was clipped by 0 bases and J by 3 bases, with 12 bases between them. CDR1 is SGDLS and CDR2 is YYNGEE in the germline V gene. This CDR3 has 16 amino acids. The CDR3 is CASSVDPQGDTGELFF. For the CDR3, the DNA is TGTGCCAGCAGCGTAGATCCCCAGGGTGACACCGGGGAGCTGTTTTTT.

The chain carries TRBV15 and TRBJ1-2; D remains unclear. The V gene's germline CDR1 is LNHNV and CDR2 YYDKDF (reference sequence). The CDR3 sequence is 12 residues long. V lost 1 base and J 8 bases, leaving 8 bases between the germline ends. The DNA for the CDR3 is TGTGCCACCAGCAGAGGCCAGGACGGCTACACCTTC. It codes for CATSRGQDGYTF.

This chain uses TRBV9 with TRBJ2-5; weak D call: TRBD1 (6 bases). The ends were cut back, 3 bases at V and 1 base at J, with 10 bases in the middle. This CDR3 spans 14 amino acids. Per germline, CDR1 SGDLS and CDR2 YYNGEE. The CDR3 DNA follows: TGTGCCAGCAGCGAGCAGGGGCGCCAAGAGACCCAGTACTTC. Amino acids: CASSEQGRQETQYF.

This chain's CDR3 is CAWDSGFNLEQYF. CDR3 DNA sequence: TGTGCCTGGGATAGCGGGTTTAATCTCGAGCAGTACTTC. This chain uses TRBV30 with TRBJ2-7, with TRBD2 identical over 7 bases. The CDR3 is made up of 13 amino acids. Germline trimming cut 5 bases from V and 6 bases from J; bases unmatched to any gene: 10. Germline CDR1 is GTSNPN and CDR2 is SVGIG (reference sequence).

In its sample, this clone was seen once. The gene calls are TRBV7-9 and TRBJ1-2, with D hard to call. V was cut by 1 base and J by 4 bases, with 7 bases left in between. Germline CDR1 and CDR2: SEHNR and FQNEAQ (reference sequence). The CDR3 totals 13 residues. The CDR3 DNA reads as TGTGCCAGCAGCTTAGAATCGGTCTATGGCTACACCTTC. Translation gives CASSLESVYGYTF.

The rearrangement uses TRBV7-9 and TRBJ2-7; D gene uncertain. This CDR3 has 14 amino acids. Trimming cost V 2 bases and J 2 bases, with 10 bases left between them. Germline V gene lookup returns CDR1 SEHNR and CDR2 FQNEAQ (reference sequence). Here the CDR3 DNA reads TGTGCCAGCAGCTTAACCCCCGCCACCTACGAGCAGTACTTC. Encoded protein: CASSLTPATYEQYF.

This clone was seen a single time. This chain connects TRBV30 to TRBJ1-2, with unresolved D. Trimming left V 3 bases short and J 0 bases short, with 20 bases between. The CDR3 contains 17 residues. Germline V lookup: CDR1 GTSNPN, CDR2 SVGIG (reference sequence). CDR3 residues: CAWRQFGPPTANYGYTF. In nucleotides, the CDR3 is TGTGCCTGGAGGCAATTCGGACCCCCCACTGCTAACTATGGCTACACCTTC.

This clone has only one observation. The chain has TRBV28 and TRBJ1-6; D gene uncertain. There are 14 residues in the CDR3. The ends were cut back, 5 bases at V and 7 bases at J, with 12 bases in the middle. Germline V gives CDR1 MDHEN, CDR2 SYDVKM. The CDR3 DNA sequence: TGTGCCAGCAGTCGGCGGGGAGGAAATTCACCCCTCCACTTT. This translates into CASSRRGGNSPLHF.

This clone was observed a handful of times. This rearrangement joins TRBV2 to TRBJ1-5; 8 bases agree with TRBD1. CDR1 is SNHLY and CDR2 is FYNNEI in the germline V gene. The V and J ends lost 6 bases and 8 bases, in that order; junction bases with no gene match: 6. The CDR3 loop spans 13 amino acids. The CDR3 DNA sequence: TGTGCCAGCAGCACACAGGGGGGGAAGCCCCAGCATTTT. This translates into CASSTQGGKPQHF.

The chain combines TRBV5-6 with TRBJ1-1; 10 bases agree with TRBD1. V shed 0 bases, J shed 5 bases, and the junction held 4 bases outside the gene matches. The CDR3 spans 15 residues. Per the germline V gene, CDR1 is SGHDT and CDR2 is YYEEEE. The CDR3: CASSLVGDRGTEAFF. The CDR3 DNA sequence: TGTGCCAGCAGCTTGGTAGGGGACAGGGGAACTGAAGCTTTCTTT.

CDR3 sequence reads: CASSIDGQQYGYTF. The CDR3 DNA reads as TGTGCCAGCAGCATAGACGGGCAGCAGTATGGCTACACCTTC. The chain has TRBV4-2 and TRBJ1-2; no definite D call. Germline assignment: CDR1 LGHNA and CDR2 YNFKEQ. The CDR3 runs 14 residues. Trimming took 5 bases from V and 5 from J, leaving 15 bases between them.

This chain connects TRBV29-1 to TRBJ2-3; D may be TRBD1 or TRBD2 (5 bases each). Germline V CDR1 and CDR2: SQVTM, ANQGSEA. CDR3 size: 16 residues. Between the trimmed V and J ends, which lost 6 bases and 2 bases, there was a span of 21 bases. Here the CDR3 reads CSVRGEQELYTDTQYF. The CDR3 region has the DNA TGCAGCGTGAGGGGCGAACAGGAGCTATACACAGATACGCAGTATTTT.

Comments on this clone: In the same sample, other DNA sequences code for this CDR3. The CDR3 nucleotides are TGTGCCAGCAGCGTAGGGCAGGGGACAGAGACCCAGTACTTC. Amino acids: CASSVGQGTETQYF. This chain uses TRBV9 with TRBJ2-5; maybe TRBD1 (6 bases). The germline V gene encodes CDR1 SGDLS and CDR2 YYNGEE. This CDR3 has 14 amino acids. Deletions cut 0 bases from V and 4 bases from J, with 10 bases between.